Sequencing of this T cell receptor (beta chain) was carried out in a study of T cell responses to AZD1222 COVID-19 vaccine. Overall study findings and caveats: Reportedly, close to half of spike-specific TCRs are directed against unmutated variant regions. Breadth and depth of Spike-specific TCRs rose after two AZD1222 doses.

V gave up 6 bases and J gave up 8 bases; unmatched junction bases: 10. Germline V gives CDR1 SGHTA, CDR2 FQGNSA. CDR3 size: 16 residues. This table comes from immunoSEQ multiplex PCR, and its TCRdb copy is limited to in-frame clones, with some not included. The sample lists 98,000 or so clones; around nine tenths were seen once. On this clone itself: Its specificity is not known.

J is TRBJ2-2 and V is TRBV7-2, with 12 bases fitting TRBD1. The source is an adult who received the MenACWY meningococcal vaccine as a control. The specimen comprised peripheral blood, sampled 28 days after the second dose of the MenACWY control vaccine. The CDR3 loop reads CASRQPGQGASGELFF. DNA of the CDR3: TGTGCCAGCAGGCAACCGGGACAGGGGGCTTCAGGGGAGCTGTTTTTT.